This T cell receptor (beta chain) is drawn from a study of shared clonotypes between healthy human individuals. Background on the study: The donor group consisted of two women and three men, aged 18 to 49.

Every subset had its genomic DNA shared out evenly among several immunoSEQ plates. The method was immunoSEQ multiplex PCR; TCRdb's version includes in-frame clones alone and lacks a portion of them. The data show hundreds of thousands of clones, with 74% seen just once and around 1.6% held by the top ten. Study-wide results and limits: Rarefaction indicated that sorted-subset sequencing remained incomplete although depth was large.

As for this clone: As yet, its antigen is unknown.

The specimen was memory CD4+ T cells sorted from blood. Subset: CD45RA-negative fraction. The source is a woman in her thirties in good health.

The CDR3 loop is CASSLAGSVNEQFF. In nucleotides, the CDR3 is TGCGCCAGCAGCTTGGCGGGATCCGTCAATGAGCAGTTCTTC. The chain couples TRBV5-1 to TRBJ2-1; D may be TRBD2 (5 bases). Trimming removed 0 bases from V and 6 bases from J, with 10 bases in between. This CDR3 comprises 14 residues. Germline values: CDR1 SGHRS, CDR2 YFSETQ.